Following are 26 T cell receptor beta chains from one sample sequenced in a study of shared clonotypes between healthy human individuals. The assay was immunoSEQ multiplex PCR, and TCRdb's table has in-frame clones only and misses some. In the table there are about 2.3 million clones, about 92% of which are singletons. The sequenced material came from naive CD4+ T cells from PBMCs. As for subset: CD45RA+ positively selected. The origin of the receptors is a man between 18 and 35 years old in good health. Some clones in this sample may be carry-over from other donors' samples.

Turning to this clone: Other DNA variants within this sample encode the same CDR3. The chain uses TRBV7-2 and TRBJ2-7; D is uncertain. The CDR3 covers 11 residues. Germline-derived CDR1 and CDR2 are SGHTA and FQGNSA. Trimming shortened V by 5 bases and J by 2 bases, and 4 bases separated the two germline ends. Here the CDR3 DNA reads TGTGCCAGCAGCCCCGCCTACGAGCAGTACTTC. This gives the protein CASSPAYEQYF. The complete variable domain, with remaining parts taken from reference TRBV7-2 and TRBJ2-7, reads GAGVSQSPSNKVTEKGKDVELRCDPISGHTALYWYRQSLGQGLEFLIYFQGNSAPDKSGLPSDRFSAERTGGSVSTLTIQRTQQEDSAVYLCASSPAYEQYFGPGTRLTVT.

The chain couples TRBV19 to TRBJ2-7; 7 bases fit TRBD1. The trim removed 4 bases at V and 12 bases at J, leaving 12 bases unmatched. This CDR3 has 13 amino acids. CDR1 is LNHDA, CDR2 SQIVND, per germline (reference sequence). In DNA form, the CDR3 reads TGTGCCAGTAGTAGCGACAGGGCCTCCGCTGGGTACTTC. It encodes CASSSDRASAGYF.

This CDR3 reads CASSRDRGANQPQHF. Written as DNA, the CDR3 is TGCGCCAGCAGCCGGGACAGGGGGGCCAATCAGCCCCAGCATTTT. The rearrangement links TRBV4-1 to TRBJ1-5, with TRBD1 identical over 11 bases. CDR1 is MGHRA, CDR2 YSYEKL, per germline. V lost 4 bases and J lost 3; bases outside the gene matches: 2. The CDR3 length is 15 residues.

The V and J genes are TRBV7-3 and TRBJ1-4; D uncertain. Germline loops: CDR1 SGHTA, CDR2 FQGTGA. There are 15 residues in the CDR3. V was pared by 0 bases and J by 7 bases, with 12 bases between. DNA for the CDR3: TGTGCCAGCAGCTTAACAGGTGGAGGTTCTGAAAAACTGTTTTTT. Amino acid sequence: CASSLTGGGSEKLFF.

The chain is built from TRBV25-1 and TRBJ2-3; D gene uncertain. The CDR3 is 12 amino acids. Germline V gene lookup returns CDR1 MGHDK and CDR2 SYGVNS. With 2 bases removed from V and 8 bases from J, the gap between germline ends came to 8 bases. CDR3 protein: CASSEPSRTQYF. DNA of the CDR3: TGTGCCAGCAGTGAACCTTCCCGTACGCAGTATTTT.

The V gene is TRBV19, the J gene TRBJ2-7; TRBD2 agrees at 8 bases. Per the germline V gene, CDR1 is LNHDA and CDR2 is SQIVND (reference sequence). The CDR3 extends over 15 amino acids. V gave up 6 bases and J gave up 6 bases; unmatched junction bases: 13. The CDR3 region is CASSTTSGDPLEQYF. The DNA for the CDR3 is TGTGCCAGTAGCACCACTAGCGGAGACCCCCTCGAGCAGTACTTC.

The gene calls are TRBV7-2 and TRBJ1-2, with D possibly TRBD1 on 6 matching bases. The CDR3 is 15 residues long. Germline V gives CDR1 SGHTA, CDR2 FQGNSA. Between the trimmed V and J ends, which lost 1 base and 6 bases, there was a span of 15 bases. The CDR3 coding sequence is TGTGCCAGCAGCTTAGAGGTATCCAGGGGCGATGGCTACACCTTC. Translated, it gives CASSLEVSRGDGYTF.

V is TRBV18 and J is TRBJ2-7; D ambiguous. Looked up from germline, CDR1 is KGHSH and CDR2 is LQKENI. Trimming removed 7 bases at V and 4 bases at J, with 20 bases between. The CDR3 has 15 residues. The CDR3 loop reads CASFPAGGMGYEQYF. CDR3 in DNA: TGTGCCAGCTTCCCGGCAGGCGGAATGGGGTACGAGCAGTACTTC.

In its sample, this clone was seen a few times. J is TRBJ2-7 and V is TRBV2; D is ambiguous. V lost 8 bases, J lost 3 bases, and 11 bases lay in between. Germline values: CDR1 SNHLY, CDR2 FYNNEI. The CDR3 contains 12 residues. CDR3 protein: CASGRTFYEQYF. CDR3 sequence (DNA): TGTGCCAGCGGAAGGACCTTCTACGAGCAGTACTTC.

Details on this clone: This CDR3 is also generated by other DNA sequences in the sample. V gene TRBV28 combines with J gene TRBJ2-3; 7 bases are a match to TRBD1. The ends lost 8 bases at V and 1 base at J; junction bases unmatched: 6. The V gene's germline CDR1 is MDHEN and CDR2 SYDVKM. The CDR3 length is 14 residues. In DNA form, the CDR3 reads TGTGCCAGCTCGCCCGGACAGGGCACAGATACGCAGTATTTT. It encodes CASSPGQGTDTQYF.

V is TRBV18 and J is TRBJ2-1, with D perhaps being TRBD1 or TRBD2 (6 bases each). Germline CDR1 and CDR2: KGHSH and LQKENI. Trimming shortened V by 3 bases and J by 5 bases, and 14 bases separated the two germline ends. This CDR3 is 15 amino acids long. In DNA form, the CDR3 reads TGTGCCAGCTCACCTTTGAAGGGGGGCAACAATGAGCAGTTCTTC. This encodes CASSPLKGGNNEQFF.

In DNA form, the CDR3 reads TGCGCCAGCAGCCAACCGGGACTAGCGGGGGTCTGGAAGCAGTACTTC. Its translation: CASSQPGLAGVWKQYF. This chain uses TRBV4-1 with TRBJ2-7; TRBD2 aligns across 14 bases. The CDR3 is 16 amino acids. CDR1 is MGHRA, CDR2 YSYEKL, per germline. J was trimmed by 8 bases and V by 2 bases; bases with no gene match: 8.

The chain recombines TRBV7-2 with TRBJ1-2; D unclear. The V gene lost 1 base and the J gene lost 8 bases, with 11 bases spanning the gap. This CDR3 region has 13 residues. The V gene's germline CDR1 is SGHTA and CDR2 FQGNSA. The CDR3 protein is CASSLGPHGGYTF. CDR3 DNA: TGTGCCAGCAGCTTAGGCCCCCACGGCGGCTACACCTTC.

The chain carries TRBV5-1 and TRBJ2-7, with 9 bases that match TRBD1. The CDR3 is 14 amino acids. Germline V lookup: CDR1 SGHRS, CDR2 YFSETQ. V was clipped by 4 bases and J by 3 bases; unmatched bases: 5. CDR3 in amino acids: CASSGTTGGYEQYF. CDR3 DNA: TGCGCCAGCAGCGGGACGACAGGGGGCTACGAGCAGTACTTC.

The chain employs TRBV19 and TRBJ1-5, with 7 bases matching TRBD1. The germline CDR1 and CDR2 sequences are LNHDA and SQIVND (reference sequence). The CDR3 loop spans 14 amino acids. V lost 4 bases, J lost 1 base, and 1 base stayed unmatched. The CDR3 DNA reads TGTGCCAGTAGTAGGGACAGAAGCAATCAGCCCCAGCATTTT. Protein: CASSRDRSNQPQHF.

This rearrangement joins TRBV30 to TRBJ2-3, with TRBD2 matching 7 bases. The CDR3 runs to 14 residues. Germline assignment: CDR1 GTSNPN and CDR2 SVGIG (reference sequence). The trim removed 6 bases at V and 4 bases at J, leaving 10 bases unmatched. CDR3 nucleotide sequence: TGTGCCTGCAAGGGTCCTGGGGGGGCAGATACGCAGTATTTT. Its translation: CACKGPGGADTQYF. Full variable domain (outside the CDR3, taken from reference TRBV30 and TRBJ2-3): SQTIHQWPATLVQPVGSPLSLECTVEGTSNPNLYWYRQAAGRGLQLLFYSVGIGQISSEVPQNLSASRPQDRQFILSSKKLLLSDSGFYLCACKGPGGADTQYFGPGTRLTVL.

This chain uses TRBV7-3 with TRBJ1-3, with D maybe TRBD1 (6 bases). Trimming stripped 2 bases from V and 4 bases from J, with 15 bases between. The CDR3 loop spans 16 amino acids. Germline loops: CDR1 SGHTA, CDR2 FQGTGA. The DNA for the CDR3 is TGTGCCAGCAGCTTACCGGGTGGTGGACAGGGAAACACCATATATTTT. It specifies CASSLPGGGQGNTIYF. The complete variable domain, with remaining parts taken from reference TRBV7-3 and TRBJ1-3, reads GAGVSQTPSNKVTEKGKYVELRCDPISGHTALYWYRQSLGQGPEFLIYFQGTGAADDSGLPNDRFFAVRPEGSVSTLKIQRTERGDSAVYLCASSLPGGGQGNTIYFGEGSWLTVV.

CDR3 in amino acids: CASSWGQINEKLFF. For the CDR3, the DNA is TGCGCCAGCAGCTGGGGACAGATTAATGAAAAACTGTTTTTT. The chain couples TRBV5-1 to TRBJ1-4, with 7 bases lining up with TRBD1. The CDR3 is made up of 14 amino acids. Germline V gene lookup returns CDR1 SGHRS and CDR2 YFSETQ. The J segment lost 4 bases and the V segment lost 3 bases, leaving 3 bases of the junction unmatched.

The CDR3 coding sequence is TGTGCCAGCAGTTCGACAGGTTTCGAAGGGACTGAAGCTTTCTTT. Translation gives CASSSTGFEGTEAFF. The rearrangement uses TRBV28 and TRBJ1-1; D is possibly TRBD1 (6 bases). CDR3 length: 15 amino acids. CDR1 is MDHEN and CDR2 is SYDVKM in the germline V gene. The V end was cut by 4 bases, the J end by 5 bases, with 17 bases between.

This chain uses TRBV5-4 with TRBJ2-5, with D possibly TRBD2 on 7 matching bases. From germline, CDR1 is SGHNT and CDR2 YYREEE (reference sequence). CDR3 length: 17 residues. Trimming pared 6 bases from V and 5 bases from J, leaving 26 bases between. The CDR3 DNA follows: TGTGCCAGCACCCTGGGAGGGGGACTACGGGTTCGGGAGACCCAGTACTTC. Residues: CASTLGGGLRVRETQYF. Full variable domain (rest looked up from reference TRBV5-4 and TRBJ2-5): ETGVTQSPTHLIKTRGQQVTLRCSSQSGHNTVSWYQQALGQGPQFIFQYYREEENGRGNFPPRFSGLQFPNYSSELNVNALELDDSALYLCASTLGGGLRVRETQYFGPGTRLLVL.

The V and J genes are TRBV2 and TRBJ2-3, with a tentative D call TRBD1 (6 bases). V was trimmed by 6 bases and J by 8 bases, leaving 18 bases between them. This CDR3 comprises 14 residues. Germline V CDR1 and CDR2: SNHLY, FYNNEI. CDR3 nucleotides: TGTGCCAGCAGGACACTGGCAGGGGTGGGTACGCAGTATTTT. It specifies CASRTLAGVGTQYF.

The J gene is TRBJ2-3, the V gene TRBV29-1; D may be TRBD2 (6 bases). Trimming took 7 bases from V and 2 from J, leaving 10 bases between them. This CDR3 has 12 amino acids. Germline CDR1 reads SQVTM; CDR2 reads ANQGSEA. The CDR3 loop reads CSAGLLTDTQYF. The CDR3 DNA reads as TGCAGCGCCGGACTACTCACAGATACGCAGTATTTT.

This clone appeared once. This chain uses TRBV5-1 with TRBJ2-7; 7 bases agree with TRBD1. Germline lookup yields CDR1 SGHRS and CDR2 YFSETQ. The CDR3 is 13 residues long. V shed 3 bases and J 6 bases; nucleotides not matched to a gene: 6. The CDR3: CASSSGTEVEQYF. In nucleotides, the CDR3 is TGCGCCAGCAGCTCGGGGACAGAAGTCGAGCAGTACTTC.

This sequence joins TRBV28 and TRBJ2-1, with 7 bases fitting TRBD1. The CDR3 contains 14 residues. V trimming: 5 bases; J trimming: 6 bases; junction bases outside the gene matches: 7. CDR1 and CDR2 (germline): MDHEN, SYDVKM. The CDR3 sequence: CASSKGAGSNEQFF. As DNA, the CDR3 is TGTGCCAGCAGTAAGGGGGCAGGGTCCAATGAGCAGTTCTTC. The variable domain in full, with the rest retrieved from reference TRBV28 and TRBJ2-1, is DVKVTQSSRYLVKRTGEKVFLECVQDMDHENMFWYRQDPGLGLRLIYFSYDVKMKEKGDIPEGYSVSREKKERFSLILESASTNQTSMYLCASSKGAGSNEQFFGPGTRLTVL.

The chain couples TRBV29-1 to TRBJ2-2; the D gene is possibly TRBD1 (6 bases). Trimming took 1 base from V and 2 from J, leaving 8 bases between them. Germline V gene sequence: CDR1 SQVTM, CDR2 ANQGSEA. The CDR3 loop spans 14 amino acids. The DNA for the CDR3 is TGCAGCGTTGAAGGGGGGCTTAACACCGGGGAGCTGTTTTTT. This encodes CSVEGGLNTGELFF.

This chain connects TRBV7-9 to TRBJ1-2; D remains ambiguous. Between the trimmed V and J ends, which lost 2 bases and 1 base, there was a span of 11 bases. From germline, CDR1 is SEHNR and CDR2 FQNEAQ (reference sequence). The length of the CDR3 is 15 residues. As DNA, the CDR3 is TGTGCCAGCAGCTTACCCGGACCTTATAACTATGGCTACACCTTC. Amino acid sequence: CASSLPGPYNYGYTF.